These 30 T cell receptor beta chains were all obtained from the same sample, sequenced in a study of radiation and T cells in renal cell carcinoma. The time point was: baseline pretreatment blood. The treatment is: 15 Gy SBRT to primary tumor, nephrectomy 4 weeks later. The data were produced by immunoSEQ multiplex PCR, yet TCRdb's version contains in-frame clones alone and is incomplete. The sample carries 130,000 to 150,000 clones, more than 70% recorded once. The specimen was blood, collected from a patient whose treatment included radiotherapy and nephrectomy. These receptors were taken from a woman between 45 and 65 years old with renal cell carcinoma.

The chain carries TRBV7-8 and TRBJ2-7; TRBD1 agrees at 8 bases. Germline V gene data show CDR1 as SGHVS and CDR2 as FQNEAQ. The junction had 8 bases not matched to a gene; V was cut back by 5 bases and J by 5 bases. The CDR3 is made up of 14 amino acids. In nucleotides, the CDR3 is TGTGCCAGCAGCCCCGAGACAGGGGTGGACGAGCAGTACTTC. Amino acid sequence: CASSPETGVDEQYF. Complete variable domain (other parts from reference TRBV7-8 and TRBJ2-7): GAGVSQSPRYKVAKRGQDVALRCDPISGHVSLFWYQQALGQGPEFLTYFQNEAQLDKSGLPSDRFFAERPEGSVSTLKIQRTQQEDSAVYLCASSPETGVDEQYFGPGTRLTVT.

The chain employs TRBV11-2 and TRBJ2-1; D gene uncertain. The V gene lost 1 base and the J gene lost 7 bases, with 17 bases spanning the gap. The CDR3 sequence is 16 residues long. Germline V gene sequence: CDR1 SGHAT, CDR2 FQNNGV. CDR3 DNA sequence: TGTGCCAGCAGCTTAGGGCAGATTAGGGCCCTTAATGAGCAGTTCTTC. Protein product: CASSLGQIRALNEQFF.

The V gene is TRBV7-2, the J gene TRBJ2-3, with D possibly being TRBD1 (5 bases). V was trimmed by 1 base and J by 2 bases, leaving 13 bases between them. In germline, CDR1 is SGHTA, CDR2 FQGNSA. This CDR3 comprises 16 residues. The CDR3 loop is CASSLEIGAITDTQYF. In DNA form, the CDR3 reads TGTGCCAGCAGCTTAGAGATAGGGGCCATCACAGATACGCAGTATTTT.

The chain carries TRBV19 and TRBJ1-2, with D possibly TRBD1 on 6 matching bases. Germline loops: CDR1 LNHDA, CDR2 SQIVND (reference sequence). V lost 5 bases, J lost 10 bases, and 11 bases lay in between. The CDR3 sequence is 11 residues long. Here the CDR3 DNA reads TGTGCCAGTAGTTCACAGGGAGACTACACCTTC. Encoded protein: CASSSQGDYTF.

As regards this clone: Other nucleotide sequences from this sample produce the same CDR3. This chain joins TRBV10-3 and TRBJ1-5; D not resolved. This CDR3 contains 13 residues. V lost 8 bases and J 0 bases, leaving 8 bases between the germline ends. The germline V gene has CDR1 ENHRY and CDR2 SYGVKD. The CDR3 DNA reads TGTGCCATCGGGCGGGATAGCAATCAGCCCCAGCATTTT. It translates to CAIGRDSNQPQHF.

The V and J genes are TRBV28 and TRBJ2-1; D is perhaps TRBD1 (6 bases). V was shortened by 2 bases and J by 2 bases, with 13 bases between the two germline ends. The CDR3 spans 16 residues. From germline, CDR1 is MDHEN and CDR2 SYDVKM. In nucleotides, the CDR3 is TGTGCCAGCAGTTTAGGGGCCGGGACACCCTACAATGAGCAGTTCTTC. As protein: CASSLGAGTPYNEQFF.

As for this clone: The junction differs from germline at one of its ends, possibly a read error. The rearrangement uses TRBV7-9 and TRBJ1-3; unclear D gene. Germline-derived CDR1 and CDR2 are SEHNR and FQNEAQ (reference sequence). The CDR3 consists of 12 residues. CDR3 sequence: CASSLAWNTIYF. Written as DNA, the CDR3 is TGTGCCAGCAGCCTAGCTTGGAACACCATATATTTT.

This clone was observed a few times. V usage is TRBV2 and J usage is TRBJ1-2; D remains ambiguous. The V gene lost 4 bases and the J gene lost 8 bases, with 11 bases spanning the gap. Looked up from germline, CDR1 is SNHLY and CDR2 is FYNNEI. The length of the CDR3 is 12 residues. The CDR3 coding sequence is TGTGCCAGCAGTGTTATAATTGGGGGCTACACCTTC. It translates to CASSVIIGGYTF.

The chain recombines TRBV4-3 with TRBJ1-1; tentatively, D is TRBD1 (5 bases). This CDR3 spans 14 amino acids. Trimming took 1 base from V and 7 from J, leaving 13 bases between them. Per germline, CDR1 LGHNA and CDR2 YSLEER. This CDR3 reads CASSQGYGGIEAFF. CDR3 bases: TGCGCCAGCAGCCAAGGGTATGGGGGTATTGAAGCTTTCTTT.

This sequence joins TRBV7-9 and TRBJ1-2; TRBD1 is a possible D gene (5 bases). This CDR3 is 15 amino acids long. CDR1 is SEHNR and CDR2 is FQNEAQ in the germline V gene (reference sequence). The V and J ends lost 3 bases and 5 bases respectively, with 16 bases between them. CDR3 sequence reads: CASSFTVGARYGYTF. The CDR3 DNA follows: TGTGCCAGCAGCTTCACTGTTGGGGCAAGGTATGGCTACACCTTC. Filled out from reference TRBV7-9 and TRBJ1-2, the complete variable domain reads DTGVSQNPRHKITKRGQNVTFRCDPISEHNRLYWYRQTLGQGPEFLTYFQNEAQLEKSRLLSDRFSAERPKGSFSTLEIQRTEQGDSAMYLCASSFTVGARYGYTFGSGTRLTVV.

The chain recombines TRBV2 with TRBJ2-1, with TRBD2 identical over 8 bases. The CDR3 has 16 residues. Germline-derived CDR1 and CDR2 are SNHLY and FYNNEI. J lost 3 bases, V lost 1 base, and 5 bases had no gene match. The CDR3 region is CASSEEASGLYNEQFF. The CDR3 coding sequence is TGTGCCAGCAGTGAAGAGGCTAGCGGGCTCTACAATGAGCAGTTCTTC.

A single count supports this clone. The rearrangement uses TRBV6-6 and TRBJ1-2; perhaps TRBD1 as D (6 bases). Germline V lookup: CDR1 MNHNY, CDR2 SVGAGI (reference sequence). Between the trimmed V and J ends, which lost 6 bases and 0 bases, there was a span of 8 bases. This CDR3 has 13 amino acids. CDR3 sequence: CASRQGANYGYTF. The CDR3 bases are TGTGCCAGCAGACAGGGCGCTAACTATGGCTACACCTTC.

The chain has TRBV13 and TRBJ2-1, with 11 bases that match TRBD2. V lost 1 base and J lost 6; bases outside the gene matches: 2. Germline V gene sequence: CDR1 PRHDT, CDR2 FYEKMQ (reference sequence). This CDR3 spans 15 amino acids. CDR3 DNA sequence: TGTGCCAGCAGCTTAGCTACTAGCGGGGGCAATGAGCAGTTCTTC. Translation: CASSLATSGGNEQFF.

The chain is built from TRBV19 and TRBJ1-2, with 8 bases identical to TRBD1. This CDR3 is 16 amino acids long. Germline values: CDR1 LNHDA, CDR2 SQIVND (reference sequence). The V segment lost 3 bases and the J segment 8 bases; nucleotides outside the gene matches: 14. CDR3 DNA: TGTGCCAGTAGTATTTCCCCTCAGGGGGCACTCAACGGCTACACCTTC. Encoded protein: CASSISPQGALNGYTF.

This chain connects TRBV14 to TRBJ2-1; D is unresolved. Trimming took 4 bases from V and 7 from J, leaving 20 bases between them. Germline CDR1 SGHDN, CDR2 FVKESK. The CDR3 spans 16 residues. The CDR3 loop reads CASSPTRGRTNNEQFF. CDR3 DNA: TGTGCCAGCAGCCCTACCCGAGGCAGGACCAATAATGAGCAGTTCTTC.

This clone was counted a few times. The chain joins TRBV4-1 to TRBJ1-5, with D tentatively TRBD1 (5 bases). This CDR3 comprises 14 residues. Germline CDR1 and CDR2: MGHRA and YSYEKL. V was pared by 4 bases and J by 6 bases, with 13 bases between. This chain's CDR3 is CASSLRDYRQPQHF. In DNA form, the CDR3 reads TGCGCCAGCAGCCTCCGGGACTACCGTCAGCCCCAGCATTTT.

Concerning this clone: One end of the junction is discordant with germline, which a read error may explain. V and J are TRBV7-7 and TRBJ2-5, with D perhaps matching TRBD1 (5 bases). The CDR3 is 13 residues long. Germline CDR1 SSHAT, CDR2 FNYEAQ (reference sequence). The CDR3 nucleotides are TGTGCTAGCAGCTATGACAGTATCCAGACCCAGTACTTC. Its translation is CASSYDSIQTQYF.

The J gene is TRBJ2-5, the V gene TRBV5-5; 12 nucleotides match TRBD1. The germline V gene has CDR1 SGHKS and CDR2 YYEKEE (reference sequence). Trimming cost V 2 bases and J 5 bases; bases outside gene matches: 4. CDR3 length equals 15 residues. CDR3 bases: TGTGCCAGCAGCTTCCGGGACAGGGGGCAGGAGACCCAGTACTTC. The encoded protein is CASSFRDRGQETQYF.

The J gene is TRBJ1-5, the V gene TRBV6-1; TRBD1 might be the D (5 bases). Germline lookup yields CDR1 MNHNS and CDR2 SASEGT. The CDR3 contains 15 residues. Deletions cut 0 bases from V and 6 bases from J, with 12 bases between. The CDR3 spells CASSEAGQGSQPQHF. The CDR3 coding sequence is TGTGCCAGCAGTGAAGCTGGGCAGGGAAGTCAGCCCCAGCATTTT.

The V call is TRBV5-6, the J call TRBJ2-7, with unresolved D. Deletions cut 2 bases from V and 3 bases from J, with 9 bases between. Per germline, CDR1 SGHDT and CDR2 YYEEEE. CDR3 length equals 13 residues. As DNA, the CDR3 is TGTGCCAGCAGCTTATACCATAACTACGAGCAGTACTTC. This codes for CASSLYHNYEQYF.

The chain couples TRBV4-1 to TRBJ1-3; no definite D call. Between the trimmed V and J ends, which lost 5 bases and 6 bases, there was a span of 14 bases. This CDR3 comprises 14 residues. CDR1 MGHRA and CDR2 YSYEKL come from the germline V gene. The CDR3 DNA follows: TGCGCCAGCAGCATCCGCTTCCCATTAAACACCATATATTTT. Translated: CASSIRFPLNTIYF.

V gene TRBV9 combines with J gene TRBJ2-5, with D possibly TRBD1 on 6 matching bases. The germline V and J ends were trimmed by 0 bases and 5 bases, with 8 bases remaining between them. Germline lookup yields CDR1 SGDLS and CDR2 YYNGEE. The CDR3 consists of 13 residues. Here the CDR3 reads CASSVGQGETQYF. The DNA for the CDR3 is TGTGCCAGCAGCGTAGGTCAGGGGGAGACCCAGTACTTC.

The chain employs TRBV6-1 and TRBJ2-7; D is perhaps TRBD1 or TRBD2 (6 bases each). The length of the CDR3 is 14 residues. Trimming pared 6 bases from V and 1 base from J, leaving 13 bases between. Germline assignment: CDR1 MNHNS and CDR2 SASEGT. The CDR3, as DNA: TGTGCCAGCAGCAGCGGAGGGGGTTCCTACGAGCAGTACTTC. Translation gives CASSSGGGSYEQYF.

The DNA of the CDR3 is TGCGCCAGCAGCTTGGTGGGACTAGCAGATACGCAGTATTTT. Protein product: CASSLVGLADTQYF. The J gene is TRBJ2-3, the V gene TRBV5-1; 8 bases agree with TRBD2. CDR3 size: 14 residues. CDR1 is SGHRS and CDR2 is YFSETQ in the germline V gene. Trimming cost V 0 bases and J 4 bases; bases outside gene matches: 1.

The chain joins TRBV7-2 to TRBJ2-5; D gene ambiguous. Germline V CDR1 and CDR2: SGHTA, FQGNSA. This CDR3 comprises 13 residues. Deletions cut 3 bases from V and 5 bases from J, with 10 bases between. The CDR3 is CASSFRAGETQYF. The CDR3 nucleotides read TGTGCCAGCAGCTTTAGGGCTGGCGAGACCCAGTACTTC.

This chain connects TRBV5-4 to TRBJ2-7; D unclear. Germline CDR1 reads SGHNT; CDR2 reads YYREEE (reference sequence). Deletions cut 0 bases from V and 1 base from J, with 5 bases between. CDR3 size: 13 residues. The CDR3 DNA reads TGTGCCAGCAGCTTGGAATCTTCCTACGAGCAGTACTTC. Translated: CASSLESSYEQYF.

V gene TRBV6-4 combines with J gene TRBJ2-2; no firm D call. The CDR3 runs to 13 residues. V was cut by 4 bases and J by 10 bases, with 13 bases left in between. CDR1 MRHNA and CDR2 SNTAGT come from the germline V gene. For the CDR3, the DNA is TGTGCCAGCAGTGTCGAAGTGGGTGCGGAGCTGTTTTTT. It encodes CASSVEVGAELFF.

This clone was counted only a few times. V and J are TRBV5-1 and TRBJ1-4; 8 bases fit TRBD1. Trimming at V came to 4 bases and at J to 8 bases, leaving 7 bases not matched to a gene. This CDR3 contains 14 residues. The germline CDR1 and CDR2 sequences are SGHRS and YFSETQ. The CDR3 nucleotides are TGCGCCAGCAGCCCAGGACAGGGCCGGGAAAAACTGTTTTTT. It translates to CASSPGQGREKLFF.

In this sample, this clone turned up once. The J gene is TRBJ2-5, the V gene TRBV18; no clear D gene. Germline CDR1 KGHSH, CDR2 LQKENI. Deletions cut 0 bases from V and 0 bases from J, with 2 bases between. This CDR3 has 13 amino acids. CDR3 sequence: CASSPPNQETQYF. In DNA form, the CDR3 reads TGTGCCAGCTCACCACCGAACCAAGAGACCCAGTACTTC.

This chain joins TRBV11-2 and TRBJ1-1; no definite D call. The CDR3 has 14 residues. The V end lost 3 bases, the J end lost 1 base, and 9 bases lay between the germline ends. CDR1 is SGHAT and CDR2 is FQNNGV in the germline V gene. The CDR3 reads CASSFAGKNTEAFF. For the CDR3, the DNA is TGTGCCAGCAGCTTTGCCGGCAAGAACACTGAAGCTTTCTTT.